This is a list of T cell receptor beta chains from one sample in a study of blood T cell repertoires in COVID-19. Sequencing used immunoSEQ multiplex PCR; TCRdb keeps in-frame clones, though not all of them. Counted here are about 110,000 clones, 70% to 85% occurring once; the ten biggest clones make up around a fifth. What was sequenced was peripheral blood. The receptors derive from a man in his 70s with active or convalescent COVID-19. Each CDR3 is given with its conserved first and last residue. A D gene is named only where the DNA matches it firmly. Not all rows give a size; the values are once, few, many and, for expanded clones, a class.

cdr3_aa | cdr3_nt | j_call | clone_size | cdr3_length | v_call | d_call
CASRRVESSGNTIYF | TGTGCCAGTAGACGGGTCGAGAGCTCTGGAAACACCATATATTTT | TRBJ1-3 | few | 15 | TRBV19 | .
CASSPKGQAGFNEQFF | TGCGCCAGCAGCCCCAAGGGACAGGCGGGATTCAATGAGCAGTTCTTC | TRBJ2-1 | . | 16 | TRBV5-1 | TRBD1
CASSVADRHNEQFF | TGTGCCAGCAGCGTAGCTGACAGACACAATGAGCAGTTCTTC | TRBJ2-1 | . | 14 | TRBV9 | .
CASSYTVNGNQPQHF | TGTGCCAGTAGCTATACGGTGAATGGCAATCAGCCCCAGCATTTT | TRBJ1-5 | few | 15 | TRBV19 | .
CASSTGTGVYEQYF | TGTGCCAGCAGCACCGGGACAGGGGTCTACGAGCAGTACTTC | TRBJ2-7 | . | 14 | TRBV7-9 | TRBD1
CASRDSTRNTIYF | TGTGCCAGCCGGGACAGCACCCGAAACACCATATATTTT | TRBJ1-3 | . | 13 | TRBV3-1/TRBV3-2 | TRBD1
CATSREFVDYGYTF | TGTGCCACCAGCAGAGAATTTGTAGACTATGGCTACACCTTC | TRBJ1-2 | few | 14 | TRBV15 | .
CASSWDMYQPQHF | TGTGCCAGTAGTTGGGACATGTATCAGCCCCAGCATTTT | TRBJ1-5 | once | 13 | TRBV19 | .
CATRRDGGTEAFF | TGTGCCACACGGCGGGATGGGGGCACTGAAGCTTTCTTT | TRBJ1-1 | . | 13 | TRBV19 | .
CASSADRDTGELFF | TGTGCCAGCAGTGCTGACAGGGACACCGGGGAGCTGTTTTTT | TRBJ2-2 | . | 14 | TRBV25-1 | TRBD1
CASSQVTSGRRDTQYF | TGCGCCAGCAGCCAGGTTACTAGCGGGAGAAGGGATACGCAGTATTTT | TRBJ2-3 | . | 16 | TRBV4-1 | TRBD2
CASSDPQVLMNTEAFF | TGTGCCAGCAGTGATCCACAGGTGCTTATGAACACTGAAGCTTTCTTT | TRBJ1-1 | . | 16 | TRBV2 | .
CASSQEAFGTPGYGYTF | TGTGCCAGCAGCCAAGAAGCGTTCGGGACTCCGGGGTATGGCTACACCTTC | TRBJ1-2 | . | 17 | TRBV3-1/TRBV3-2 | .
CASSDRRTGDNYGYTF | TGTGCCAGCAGTGACCGGCGGACAGGGGACAACTATGGCTACACCTTC | TRBJ1-2 | . | 16 | TRBV6-1 | TRBD1
CASSVAGGGQPQHF | TGTGCCAGCAGCGTAGCTGGGGGGGGGCAGCCCCAGCATTTT | TRBJ1-5 | few | 14 | TRBV9 | .
CASSLESQETQYF | TGTGCCAGCAGTCTAGAGTCTCAAGAGACCCAGTACTTC | TRBJ2-5 | . | 13 | TRBV5-4 | .
CASSLFGTTAYEQYF | TGCGCCAGCAGCTTGTTCGGGACAACTGCCTACGAGCAGTACTTC | TRBJ2-7 | few | 15 | TRBV5-1 | .
CASRPDRGVTEAFF | TGCGCCAGCAGGCCGGACAGGGGAGTAACTGAAGCTTTCTTT | TRBJ1-1 | . | 14 | TRBV4-1 | TRBD1
CAISPGTSGTSYEQYF | TGTGCCATCAGCCCAGGGACTAGCGGGACCTCCTACGAGCAGTACTTC | TRBJ2-7 | . | 16 | TRBV10-3 | TRBD2
CASRWTGKGRNYGYTF | TGTGCCAGCAGGTGGACAGGGAAAGGACGAAACTATGGCTACACCTTC | TRBJ1-2 | . | 16 | TRBV5-6 | TRBD1
CAHSGTGNEKLFF | TGTGCCCACTCCGGGACAGGGAATGAAAAACTGTTTTTT | TRBJ1-4 | . | 13 | TRBV30 | TRBD1
CASTGQAGQPQHF | TGTGCCAGCACCGGACAGGCGGGACAGCCCCAGCATTTT | TRBJ1-5 | once | 13 | TRBV2 | TRBD1
CASSSAGNSPLHF | TGTGCCAGCAGCTCGGCGGGGAATTCACCCCTCCACTTT | TRBJ1-6 | . | 13 | TRBV5-5 | .
CAWSLGYRGAGNTIYF | TGTGCCTGGAGTTTGGGTTACAGGGGGGCTGGAAACACCATATATTTT | TRBJ1-3 | . | 16 | TRBV30 | TRBD1
CASSQDPPASPRNEQFF | TGTGCCAGCAGCCAAGATCCGCCGGCTAGCCCCCGCAATGAGCAGTTCTTC | TRBJ2-1 | . | 17 | TRBV3-1/TRBV3-2 | .
CASSPTQGGDGYTF | TGTGCCAGCTCACCAACCCAGGGGGGCGATGGCTACACCTTC | TRBJ1-2 | once | 14 | TRBV18 | TRBD1
CSVNPGLAGQETQYF | TGCAGCGTAAACCCCGGGCTAGCGGGGCAAGAGACCCAGTACTTC | TRBJ2-5 | . | 15 | TRBV29-1 | TRBD2
CASSEQGSYNEQFF | TGTGCCAGCAGCGAACAGGGGAGCTACAATGAGCAGTTCTTC | TRBJ2-1 | . | 14 | TRBV11-3 | TRBD1
CASSLMRGIEAFF | TGTGCCAGCAGTTTAATGAGGGGGATTGAAGCTTTCTTT | TRBJ1-1 | . | 13 | TRBV12-3/TRBV12-4 | .
CASSLLNTGELFF | TGTGCCAGCAGCTTACTAAACACCGGGGAGCTGTTTTTT | TRBJ2-2 | once | 13 | TRBV11-2 | .
CASSSDPRRGGGNTEAFF | TGTGCCAGCAGTTCCGACCCCCGGCGTGGGGGCGGTAACACTGAAGCTTTCTTT | TRBJ1-1 | . | 18 | TRBV28 | .
CASSQAGSKNIQYF | TGTGCCAGCAGCCAGGCAGGGTCCAAAAACATTCAGTACTTC | TRBJ2-4 | . | 14 | TRBV3-1/TRBV3-2 | .